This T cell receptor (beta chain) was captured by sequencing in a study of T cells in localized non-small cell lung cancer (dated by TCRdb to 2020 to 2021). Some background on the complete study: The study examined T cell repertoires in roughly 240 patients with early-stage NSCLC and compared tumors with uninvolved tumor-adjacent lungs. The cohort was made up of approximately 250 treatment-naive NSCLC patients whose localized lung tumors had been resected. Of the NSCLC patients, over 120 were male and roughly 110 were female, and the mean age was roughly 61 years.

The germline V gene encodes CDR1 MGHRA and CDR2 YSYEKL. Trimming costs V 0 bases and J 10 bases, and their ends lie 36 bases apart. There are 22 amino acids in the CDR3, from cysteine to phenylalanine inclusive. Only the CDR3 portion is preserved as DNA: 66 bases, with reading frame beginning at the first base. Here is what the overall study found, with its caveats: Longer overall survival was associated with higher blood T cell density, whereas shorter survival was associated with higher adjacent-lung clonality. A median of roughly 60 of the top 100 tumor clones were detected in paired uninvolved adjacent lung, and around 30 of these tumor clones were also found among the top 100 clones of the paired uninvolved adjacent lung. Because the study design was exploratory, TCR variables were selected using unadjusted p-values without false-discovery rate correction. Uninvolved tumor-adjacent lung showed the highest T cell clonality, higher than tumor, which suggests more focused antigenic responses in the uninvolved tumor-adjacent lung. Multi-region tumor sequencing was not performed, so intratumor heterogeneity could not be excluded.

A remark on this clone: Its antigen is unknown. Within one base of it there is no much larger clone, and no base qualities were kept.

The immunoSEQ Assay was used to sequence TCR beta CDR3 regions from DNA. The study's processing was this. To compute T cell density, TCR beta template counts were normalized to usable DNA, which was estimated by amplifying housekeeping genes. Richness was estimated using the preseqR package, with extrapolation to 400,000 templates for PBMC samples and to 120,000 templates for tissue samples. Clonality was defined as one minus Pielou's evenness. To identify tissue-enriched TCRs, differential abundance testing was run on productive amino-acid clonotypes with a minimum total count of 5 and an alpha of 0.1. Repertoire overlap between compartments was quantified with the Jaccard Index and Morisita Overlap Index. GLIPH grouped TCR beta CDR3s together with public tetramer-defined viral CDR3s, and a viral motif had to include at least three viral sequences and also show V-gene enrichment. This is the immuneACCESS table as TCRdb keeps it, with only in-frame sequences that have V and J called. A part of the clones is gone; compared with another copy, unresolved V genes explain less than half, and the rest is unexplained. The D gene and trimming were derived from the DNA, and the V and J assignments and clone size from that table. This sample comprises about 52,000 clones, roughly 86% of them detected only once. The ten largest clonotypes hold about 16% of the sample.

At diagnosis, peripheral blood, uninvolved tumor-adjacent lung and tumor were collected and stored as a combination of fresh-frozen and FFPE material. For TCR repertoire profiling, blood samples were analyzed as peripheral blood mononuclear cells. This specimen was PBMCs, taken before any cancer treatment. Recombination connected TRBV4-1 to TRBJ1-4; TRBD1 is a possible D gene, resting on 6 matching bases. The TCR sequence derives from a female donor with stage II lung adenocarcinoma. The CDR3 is CASSQDHPIEDRDWAEWRKLFF. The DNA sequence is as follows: TGCGCCAGCAGCCAAGATCATCCAATCGAGGACAGAGATTGGGCAGAATGGAGAAAACTGTTTTTT.